This TCR beta chain was recovered during a study of radiotherapy plus CTLA-4 blockade in lung cancer. The assay was immunoSEQ multiplex PCR, and TCRdb's table has in-frame clones only and misses some. This sample yields roughly 100,000 clones, of which approximately 81% are seen a single time; under 3% belongs to the top ten. Per the germline V gene, CDR1 is SGHNT and CDR2 is YYREEE (reference sequence). V lost 0 bases, J lost 10 bases, and 11 bases lay in between. The CDR3 has 14 amino acids. Sequenced here: peripheral blood, sampled from a patient treated with radiotherapy plus ipilimumab. This chain connects TRBV5-4 to TRBJ1-6; D not resolved. This sequence was found in a human donor with non-small cell lung cancer that progressed on radiotherapy plus ipilimumab. Some clones in this sample may be carry-over from other donors' samples. The CDR3, as DNA: TGTGCCAGCAGCTTGGACAATATGGGATCACCCCTCCACTTT. Protein product: CASSLDNMGSPLHF. The full variable domain, rest sourced from reference TRBV5-4 and TRBJ1-6, is ETGVTQSPTHLIKTRGQQVTLRCSSQSGHNTVSWYQQALGQGPQFIFQYYREEENGRGNFPPRFSGLQFPNYSSELNVNALELDDSALYLCASSLDNMGSPLHFGNGTRLTVT.